The rows below give T cell receptor beta chains drawn from one sample of a study of shared clonotypes between healthy human individuals. Here immunoSEQ multiplex PCR was the method, and the copy in TCRdb shows in-frame clones only, minus some. The sample consists of around 300,000 clones, around 90% of them appearing once. The sequenced material came from memory CD8+ T cells sorted from blood. The source of these receptors is a man aged 18 to 30 in good health. The CDR3 runs from the conserved cysteine through the conserved F or W. A D gene is named only where the DNA matches it firmly. Only some rows state a clone size, as once, few, many or a class for expanded clones.

clone_size: NA
cdr3_length: 17
v_call: TRBV4-1
d_call: TRBD2
j_call: TRBJ2-1
cdr3_aa: CASSHLLAGGTYNEQFF
cdr3_nt: TGCGCCAGCAGCCATCTACTAGCGGGAGGTACCTACAATGAGCAGTTCTTC

clone_size: NA
cdr3_length: 14
v_call: TRBV7-4
d_call: NA
j_call: TRBJ1-1
cdr3_aa: CASSLQGDGPEAFF
cdr3_nt: TGTGCCAGCAGCTTGCAGGGAGACGGTCCTGAAGCTTTCTTT

clone_size: NA
cdr3_length: 10
v_call: TRBV6-5
d_call: NA
j_call: TRBJ1-2
cdr3_aa: CASPLYGYTF
cdr3_nt: TGTGCCAGCCCCCTCTATGGCTACACCTTC

clone_size: few
cdr3_length: 16
v_call: TRBV9
d_call: NA
j_call: TRBJ1-6
cdr3_aa: CASSVFEASYNSPLHF
cdr3_nt: TGTGCCAGCAGCGTATTTGAAGCGTCCTATAATTCACCCCTCCACTTT

clone_size: NA
cdr3_length: 15
v_call: TRBV4-3
d_call: NA
j_call: TRBJ1-5
cdr3_aa: CASSQDFGGSQPQHF
cdr3_nt: TGCGCCAGCAGCCAAGATTTCGGGGGGTCCCAGCCCCAGCATTTT

clone_size: once
cdr3_length: 15
v_call: TRBV13
d_call: TRBD1
j_call: TRBJ1-2
cdr3_aa: CASSLGRTGRYGYTF
cdr3_nt: TGTGCCAGCAGCCTAGGACGGACAGGGCGGTATGGCTACACCTTC

clone_size: NA
cdr3_length: 13
v_call: TRBV19
d_call: NA
j_call: TRBJ2-3
cdr3_aa: CASSLIPTDTQYF
cdr3_nt: TGTGCCAGTAGTTTGATCCCCACAGATACGCAGTATTTT

clone_size: NA
cdr3_length: 15
v_call: TRBV7-9
d_call: NA
j_call: TRBJ1-1
cdr3_aa: CASSLDRGMNTEAFF
cdr3_nt: TGTGCCAGCAGCTTAGACCGGGGGATGAACACTGAAGCTTTCTTT

clone_size: NA
cdr3_length: 14
v_call: TRBV10-2
d_call: NA
j_call: TRBJ1-1
cdr3_aa: CASSDLVDGEEAFF
cdr3_nt: TGCGCCAGCAGTGATCTCGTGGACGGTGAAGAAGCTTTCTTT

clone_size: NA
cdr3_length: 14
v_call: TRBV7-2
d_call: TRBD1
j_call: TRBJ2-7
cdr3_aa: CASSPPTGGYEQYF
cdr3_nt: TGTGCCAGCAGCCCTCCGACAGGGGGCTACGAGCAGTACTTC

clone_size: few
cdr3_length: 14
v_call: TRBV6-6
d_call: TRBD1
j_call: TRBJ2-3
cdr3_aa: CASSPAQGWDTQYF
cdr3_nt: TGTGCCAGCAGTCCCGCACAGGGGTGGGATACGCAGTATTTT

clone_size: NA
cdr3_length: 17
v_call: TRBV10-3
d_call: TRBD2
j_call: TRBJ2-2
cdr3_aa: CAISELPSGAGTGELFF
cdr3_nt: TGTGCCATCAGTGAGCTGCCTAGCGGGGCGGGGACCGGGGAGCTGTTTTTT

clone_size: NA
cdr3_length: 17
v_call: TRBV28
d_call: TRBD1
j_call: TRBJ1-2
cdr3_aa: CASSTLDRTGPNYGYTF
cdr3_nt: TGTGCCAGCAGTACGCTAGACCGGACAGGGCCTAACTATGGCTACACCTTC

clone_size: once
cdr3_length: 21
v_call: TRBV7-8
d_call: NA
j_call: TRBJ2-7
cdr3_aa: CASSLGGRIVLRAVRPYEQYF
cdr3_nt: NA

clone_size: NA
cdr3_length: 16
v_call: TRBV7-2
d_call: NA
j_call: TRBJ1-2
cdr3_aa: CASSLEAVRANYGYTF
cdr3_nt: TGTGCCAGCAGCTTAGAGGCCGTCAGGGCCAACTATGGCTACACCTTC

clone_size: NA
cdr3_length: 13
v_call: TRBV28
d_call: NA
j_call: TRBJ1-6
cdr3_aa: CASSLMVNSPLHF
cdr3_nt: TGTGCCAGCAGTTTAATGGTGAATTCACCCCTCCACTTT

clone_size: NA
cdr3_length: 15
v_call: TRBV6-5
d_call: NA
j_call: TRBJ1-6
cdr3_aa: CASGDGGGDYSPLHF
cdr3_nt: TGTGCCAGCGGGGACGGGGGCGGCGATTATTCACCCCTCCACTTT

clone_size: NA
cdr3_length: 14
v_call: TRBV5-4
d_call: NA
j_call: TRBJ2-7
cdr3_aa: CASGVASDSYEQYF
cdr3_nt: TGTGCCAGCGGGGTAGCTAGCGACTCCTACGAGCAGTACTTC

clone_size: NA
cdr3_length: 11
v_call: TRBV4-2
d_call: NA
j_call: TRBJ1-2
cdr3_aa: CASSFNYGYTF
cdr3_nt: TGTGCCAGCAGCTTTAACTATGGCTACACCTTC

clone_size: NA
cdr3_length: 11
v_call: TRBV2
d_call: NA
j_call: TRBJ2-1
cdr3_aa: CAREVGNEQFF
cdr3_nt: TGTGCCAGGGAGGTGGGCAATGAGCAGTTCTTC

clone_size: NA
cdr3_length: 13
v_call: TRBV5-4
d_call: NA
j_call: TRBJ1-1
cdr3_aa: CASRPVEGLEAFF
cdr3_nt: TGTGCCAGCAGACCCGTCGAGGGTCTTGAAGCTTTCTTT

clone_size: NA
cdr3_length: 12
v_call: TRBV10-1
d_call: NA
j_call: TRBJ2-1
cdr3_aa: CASSEPGNEQFF
cdr3_nt: TGCGCCAGCAGTGAGCCAGGGAATGAGCAGTTCTTC

clone_size: NA
cdr3_length: 14
v_call: TRBV27
d_call: TRBD1
j_call: TRBJ1-5
cdr3_aa: CASRGQGGFQPQHF
cdr3_nt: TGTGCCAGCCGGGGACAGGGCGGTTTTCAGCCCCAGCATTTT

clone_size: NA
cdr3_length: 17
v_call: TRBV4-1
d_call: NA
j_call: TRBJ1-6
cdr3_aa: CASSQGGVYRFNSPLHF
cdr3_nt: TGCGCCAGCAGCCAGGGCGGGGTTTACCGTTTTAATTCACCCCTCCACTTT